A single count supports the clone carrying this TCR beta chain. Its antigen is still unknown. Sequencing used immunoSEQ multiplex PCR; TCRdb keeps in-frame clones, though not all of them. The sample shows about 100,000 clones, about 87% of them seen only once. This sample was taken from a study of T cell responses to AZD1222 COVID-19 vaccine. Study-wide results and limits: The study identified only five to seven AZD1222 recipients as seropositive at baseline.

This specimen consisted of peripheral blood, obtained on day 0 of AZD1222 vaccination. This sequence originates from an adult in good health.

The CDR3 nucleotides are TGTGCCAGCAGCCCGACTAAAGGGGGGGCCGGGGAGCTGTTTTTT. Amino acids: CASSPTKGGAGELFF. The chain employs TRBV7-2 and TRBJ2-2, with D possibly TRBD2 on 7 matching bases. The CDR3 is made up of 15 amino acids. Trimming stripped 5 bases from V and 6 bases from J, with 16 bases between. Germline loops: CDR1 SGHTA, CDR2 FQGNSA.